Below are 17 T cell receptor beta chains sequenced from a single sample in a study of graft-versus-host responses after intestinal transplantation. Plates contained about 200,000 CFSE-labeled responder cells and about 200,000 irradiated, violet-dye-labeled stimulator cells. Method: immunoSEQ multiplex PCR; TCRdb's copy keeps in-frame clones and lacks some. The sample shows under 15,000 clones, around 30% of them seen only once. The sample in question was alloreactive CD8+ T cells from a mixed lymphocyte reaction culture, obtained before intestinal transplant. Subset denoted: CFSE-low proliferating T cells sorted from roughly six-day pre-transplant mixed lymphocyte reaction (GvH or HvG direction). The receptors originated from a human patient who received an intestinal transplant.

This chain joins TRBV28 and TRBJ2-3, with 10 nucleotides matching TRBD2. Per germline, CDR1 MDHEN and CDR2 SYDVKM. With V trimmed by 5 bases and J by 2 bases, 7 bases remained unmatched. This CDR3 has 16 residues. The CDR3 sequence: CASSPGTSDLTDTQYF. DNA for the CDR3: TGTGCCAGCAGTCCCGGGACTAGCGACCTCACAGATACGCAGTATTTT.

This clone was observed a handful of times. The V and J genes are TRBV5-4 and TRBJ2-7; the match to TRBD2 covers 13 bases. V trimming: 3 bases; J trimming: 4 bases; junction bases outside the gene matches: 1. There are 14 residues in the CDR3. Germline V gene sequence: CDR1 SGHNT, CDR2 YYREEE (reference sequence). CDR3 sequence reads: CASSWTSGSYEQYF. The CDR3 DNA is TGTGCCAGCAGCTGGACTAGCGGGAGTTACGAGCAGTACTTC.

The chain joins TRBV7-9 to TRBJ2-3; possibly TRBD1 or TRBD2 for D (6 bases each). This CDR3 region has 15 residues. Germline V lookup: CDR1 SEHNR, CDR2 FQNEAQ (reference sequence). Trimming left V 7 bases short and J 5 bases short, with 19 bases between. CDR3 bases: TGTGCCAGCAAGTCGTTTACAGGAGGGGGAGATACGCAGTATTTT. Translation: CASKSFTGGGDTQYF.

This clone was detected only a few times. Given a far larger clone just one base away, this is likely a sequencing read error. The rearrangement links TRBV6-5 to TRBJ2-7, with 7 bases aligning to TRBD2. This CDR3 has 13 residues. Germline V lookup: CDR1 MNHEY, CDR2 SVGAGI. After removal of 8 bases from V and 5 bases from J, the junction contained 9 bases not matched to a gene. The chain's CDR3 is CASCWGGGDEQYF. In DNA form, the CDR3 reads TGTGCCAGCTGTTGGGGGGGTGGGGACGAGCAGTACTTC.

This chain links TRBV28 with TRBJ1-1, with a tentative D call TRBD1 (6 bases). V was cut by 6 bases and J by 1 base, with 15 bases left in between. This CDR3 is 15 amino acids long. CDR1 is MDHEN, CDR2 SYDVKM, per germline. The chain's CDR3 is CASSIGGGGNTEAFF. The CDR3 nucleotides are TGTGCCAGCAGCATCGGCGGGGGCGGGAACACTGAAGCTTTCTTT.

Relative to its sample, this clone is medium-sized. The chain recombines TRBV7-9 with TRBJ1-1; D unresolved. The CDR3 is 14 residues long. Trimming left V 5 bases short and J 1 base short, with 11 bases between. In germline, CDR1 is SEHNR, CDR2 FQNEAQ (reference sequence). DNA of the CDR3: TGTGCCAGCAGCCCCCCTTGGGGGAACACTGAAGCTTTCTTT. Protein product: CASSPPWGNTEAFF.

This clone has only a few counts. The chain employs TRBV5-8 and TRBJ2-1, with D possibly TRBD2 on 6 matching bases. Per the germline V gene, CDR1 is SGHTS and CDR2 is YDEGEE. V was pared by 0 bases and J by 8 bases, with 15 bases between. The CDR3 extends over 15 amino acids. CDR3 sequence reads: CASSLGGGTEDEQFF. CDR3 DNA sequence: TGTGCCAGCAGCTTGGGGGGCGGGACCGAAGATGAGCAGTTCTTC.

This clone was observed a single time. The rearrangement links TRBV7-9 to TRBJ2-3; 8 bases line up with TRBD1. CDR3 size: 16 residues. Germline values: CDR1 SEHNR, CDR2 FQNEAQ (reference sequence). V gave up 7 bases and J gave up 6 bases; unmatched junction bases: 15. The CDR3 bases are TGTGCCAGCAACCCAATTCCCAGGGGGCGGTTTGATACGCAGTATTTT. Protein sequence: CASNPIPRGRFDTQYF. Combining the CDR3 with reference TRBV7-9 and TRBJ2-3 gives the whole variable domain DTGVSQNPRHKITKRGQNVTFRCDPISEHNRLYWYRQTLGQGPEFLTYFQNEAQLEKSRLLSDRFSAERPKGSFSTLEIQRTEQGDSAMYLCASNPIPRGRFDTQYFGPGTRLTVL.

The chain's CDR3 is CASSEALSQGYSNQPQHF. As DNA, the CDR3 is TGTGCCAGCAGTGAAGCGCTCTCACAGGGGTATAGCAATCAGCCCCAGCATTTT. The rearrangement links TRBV2 to TRBJ1-5; 7 bases match TRBD1. CDR3 length equals 18 residues. The germline V gene encodes CDR1 SNHLY and CDR2 FYNNEI. V lost 0 bases to trimming and J lost 0 bases; unmatched junction nucleotides: 8.

This clone came up a few times. The chain has TRBV5-6 and TRBJ2-2, with no clear D. With 1 base removed from V and 1 base from J, the gap between germline ends came to 8 bases. The CDR3 has 15 residues. Germline loops: CDR1 SGHDT, CDR2 YYEEEE. CDR3 nucleotide sequence: TGTGCCAGCAGCTTGCGGCCCGGGAACACCGGGGAGCTGTTTTTT. Residues: CASSLRPGNTGELFF.

A few counts support this clone. Germline is not matched at one junction end, which may reflect a read error. Other DNA sequences in this specimen translate into the identical CDR3. V usage is TRBV4-1 and J usage is TRBJ2-3; 9 nucleotides line up with TRBD2. CDR3 size: 15 residues. Per germline, CDR1 MGHRA and CDR2 YSYEKL. The CDR3 nucleotides read TGTGCCAGCAGCCAAGCTCAGACTAGCGGCAATCTGCAGTATTTT. Protein sequence: CASSQAQTSGNLQYF.

The chain recombines TRBV4-2 with TRBJ1-5; 9 bases map to TRBD1. The CDR3 runs to 15 residues. Germline V lookup: CDR1 LGHNA, CDR2 YNFKEQ. The J segment lost 2 bases and the V segment lost 1 base, leaving 0 bases of the junction unmatched. The CDR3 bases are TGTGCCAGCAGCCAAGGGACAGGGGGCAATCAGCCCCAGCATTTT. Its protein is CASSQGTGGNQPQHF.

This clone was detected only a few times. The genes are TRBV20-1 and TRBJ2-7, with a tentative D call TRBD2 (6 bases). V was cut by 3 bases and J by 4 bases, with 7 bases left in between. Germline CDR1 and CDR2: DFQATT and SNEGSKA (reference sequence). The CDR3 consists of 11 residues. CDR3 coding DNA: TGCAGTGCTAGGGGAGGTTACGAGCAGTACTTC. Residues: CSARGGYEQYF.

In its sample, this clone was seen a few times. This sequence joins TRBV27 and TRBJ2-2, with D maybe TRBD2 (5 bases). The germline CDR1 and CDR2 sequences are MNHEY and SMNVEV (reference sequence). V lost 2 bases and J lost 4, with 8 bases in between. The CDR3 has 14 amino acids. The CDR3 loop reads CASSLAGSTGELFF. The DNA for the CDR3 is TGTGCCAGCAGTTTAGCGGGCTCCACCGGGGAGCTGTTTTTT.

This clone was counted a few times. This chain links TRBV7-2 with TRBJ2-1, with TRBD1 identical over 7 bases. CDR1 is SGHTA and CDR2 is FQGNSA in the germline V gene. The CDR3 has 15 residues. V dropped 6 bases and J dropped 0; count of bases not matched to a gene: 5. DNA of the CDR3: TGTGCCAGCAGTACCGGGACAGCCTCCTACAATGAGCAGTTCTTC. Amino acids: CASSTGTASYNEQFF.

The chain links TRBV7-9 to TRBJ2-5; possible D gene TRBD2, 7 bases. The length of the CDR3 is 13 residues. The V end lost 6 bases, the J end lost 1 base, and 9 bases lay between the germline ends. Germline V gene sequence: CDR1 SEHNR, CDR2 FQNEAQ (reference sequence). The CDR3 loop reads CASSRGAQETQYF. The CDR3 coding sequence is TGTGCCAGCAGTCGGGGGGCCCAAGAGACCCAGTACTTC.

This clone is large within its sample. The sample carries other DNA sequences with the same CDR3. The V call is TRBV27, the J call TRBJ2-7; D is perhaps TRBD1 (6 bases). Germline CDR1 and CDR2: MNHEY and SMNVEV (reference sequence). Trimming left V 5 bases short and J 4 bases short, with 18 bases between. The CDR3 has 15 amino acids. CDR3 sequence: CASSLGRTALYEQYF. The CDR3 DNA follows: TGTGCCAGCAGTCTAGGTAGGACAGCCCTTTACGAGCAGTACTTC.